This T cell receptor beta chain derives from a study of cytomegalovirus exposure and HLA in healthy donors. Points from the study as a whole: Reports showed the classifier diagnosing cytomegalovirus status with high specificity and sensitivity. The study designated fewer than 200 TCR beta chains cytomegalovirus-associated. It was confirmed in vitro that a few of the CMV-associated chains were specific for CMV antigens.

Concerning this clone: Its antigen is unidentified.

A multiplex PCR was run with 60 Vbeta primers and 13 Jbeta primers. The data were produced by immunoSEQ multiplex PCR, yet TCRdb's version contains in-frame clones alone and is incomplete. The sample includes about 100,000 clones, more than 75% seen only once; the top ten take about 4.2%. This CDR3 is built from 16 residues. Trimming cost V 5 bases and J 2 bases; bases outside gene matches: 8. CDR1 is SGHAT and CDR2 is FQDESV in the germline V gene (reference sequence). The receptor's source is a woman between 45 and 65 years old in good health and CMV-seropositive. V and J are TRBV11-1 and TRBJ2-1, with 8 positions matching TRBD2. Sequencing input: PBMCs. Written as DNA, the CDR3 is TGTGCCAGCAGCCCTTCGGGGGGGGCTCCCTACAATGAGCAGTTCTTC. Protein product: CASSPSGGAPYNEQFF.